These 14 T cell receptor beta chains were sequenced from one sample in a study of control samples from healthy donors and cancer patients. Clones were sequenced by immunoSEQ multiplex PCR, and TCRdb holds only the in-frame ones, with some missing. This repertoire shows roughly 150,000 clones, around nine tenths found once; its top ten account for 0.65% to 0.75%. Sequencing input: blood. These receptors came from a woman under 40 in good health.

This chain connects TRBV28 to TRBJ2-2; D is perhaps TRBD2 (6 bases). The CDR3 contains 14 residues. Germline V lookup: CDR1 MDHEN, CDR2 SYDVKM. Trimming pared 8 bases from V and 4 bases from J, leaving 14 bases between. This CDR3 reads CASGRRVPTGELFF. In nucleotides, the CDR3 is TGTGCCAGCGGGAGGAGGGTTCCCACCGGGGAGCTGTTTTTT.

This clone was seen more than once but under ten times. V is TRBV7-7 and J is TRBJ1-5; no definite D call. The V gene lost 4 bases and the J gene lost 2 bases, with 21 bases spanning the gap. This CDR3 is 18 amino acids long. The V gene's germline CDR1 is SSHAT and CDR2 FNYEAQ (reference sequence). The CDR3 nucleotides are TGTGCCAGCAGCTATCGGCGGGCCTCCCCGTGGGGCAATCAGCCCCAGCATTTT. This sequence encodes CASSYRRASPWGNQPQHF.

The rearrangement joins TRBV2 to TRBJ1-1, with unresolved D. Looked up from germline, CDR1 is SNHLY and CDR2 is FYNNEI. The V end was cut by 8 bases, the J end by 7 bases, with 20 bases between. The CDR3 loop spans 14 amino acids. The CDR3 sequence is CASVVTERRGEAFF. CDR3 DNA: TGTGCCAGCGTCGTCACTGAACGGCGGGGTGAAGCTTTCTTT.

The chain couples TRBV27 to TRBJ2-7; D ambiguous. V was clipped by 6 bases and J by 5 bases, with 17 bases between them. From germline, CDR1 is MNHEY and CDR2 SMNVEV (reference sequence). The CDR3 consists of 14 residues. The CDR3 loop reads CASSPRAQVNEQYF. The CDR3 DNA reads as TGTGCCAGCAGCCCAAGGGCGCAGGTTAACGAGCAGTACTTC.

The V call is TRBV7-2, the J call TRBJ2-2; D remains ambiguous. CDR1 is SGHTA, CDR2 FQGNSA, per germline. The CDR3 loop spans 13 amino acids. V lost 5 bases, J lost 4 bases, and 8 bases lay in between. The CDR3 loop reads CASSPHATGELFF. CDR3 coding DNA: TGTGCCAGCAGCCCCCACGCCACCGGGGAGCTGTTTTTT.

The chain couples TRBV4-2 to TRBJ1-2; 7 bases are shared with TRBD1. The CDR3 consists of 15 residues. Germline V lookup: CDR1 LGHNA, CDR2 YNFKEQ. V dropped 1 base and J dropped 7; count of bases not matched to a gene: 9. The DNA of the CDR3 is TGTGCCAGCAGCCAAGTCTTGAGGGGGCGAGTTGGCTACACCTTC. It translates to CASSQVLRGRVGYTF.

This clone appeared a single time. The genes are TRBV29-1 and TRBJ2-1; a possible D gene is TRBD1 (5 bases). The V gene's germline CDR1 is SQVTM and CDR2 ANQGSEA. The CDR3 has 12 residues. Deletions cut 6 bases from V and 5 bases from J, with 11 bases between. The CDR3 DNA sequence: TGCAGCGTCGTGACAGTCCACAATGAGCAGTTCTTC. Translation gives CSVVTVHNEQFF.

Of note for this clone: The identical CDR3 is also encoded by other nucleotide sequences in the sample. The chain uses TRBV5-1 and TRBJ2-2; D remains ambiguous. Germline CDR1 is SGHRS and CDR2 is YFSETQ. V lost 4 bases and J 2 bases, leaving 3 bases between the germline ends. This CDR3 is built from 12 residues. DNA of the CDR3: TGCGCCAGCAGCCTCAACACCGGGGAGCTGTTTTTT. Translated: CASSLNTGELFF.

This clone has a single count. This rearrangement joins TRBV28 to TRBJ2-7; 8 bases map to TRBD1. Germline V lookup: CDR1 MDHEN, CDR2 SYDVKM. V lost 1 base, J lost 2 bases, and 1 base stayed unmatched. The CDR3 loop spans 14 amino acids. The CDR3 here is CASSLSGQAYEQYF. The CDR3, as DNA: TGTGCCAGCAGTTTATCGGGACAGGCCTACGAGCAGTACTTC.

The CDR3 loop is CASSHPGNEQFF. The CDR3 DNA sequence: TGTGCCAGCAGCCACCCCGGGAATGAGCAGTTCTTC. The chain carries TRBV7-2 and TRBJ2-1; D gene unclear. The V and J ends lost 5 bases and 7 bases respectively, with 9 bases between them. The CDR3 runs to 12 residues. Germline assignment: CDR1 SGHTA and CDR2 FQGNSA.

J is TRBJ1-5 and V is TRBV28; D unresolved. The germline V and J ends were trimmed by 6 bases and 2 bases, with 14 bases remaining between them. Germline V CDR1 and CDR2: MDHEN, SYDVKM. The CDR3 covers 15 residues. CDR3 protein: CASRSAGSGNQPQHF. The CDR3 nucleotides are TGTGCCAGCAGGTCGGCGGGGTCGGGCAATCAGCCCCAGCATTTT.

The chain carries TRBV28 and TRBJ2-7, with D hard to call. The J call may be mistaken, given a closer DNA end match to TRBJ2-1. The germline V gene encodes CDR1 MDHEN and CDR2 SYDVKM. There are 12 residues in the CDR3. CDR3 amino acids: CASSLTRNEQFF. The DNA of the CDR3 is TGTGCCAGCAGTTTAACCCGAAATGAGCAGTTCTTC.

The chain recombines TRBV7-2 with TRBJ2-5; no definite D call. CDR3 length equals 13 residues. The V end lost 3 bases, the J end lost 5 bases, and 10 bases lay between the germline ends. CDR1 and CDR2 from the germline V gene are SGHTA and FQGNSA. CDR3 protein: CASSLGRAETQYF. As DNA, the CDR3 is TGTGCCAGCAGCTTGGGCCGCGCGGAGACCCAGTACTTC.

This chain uses TRBV11-2 with TRBJ2-2; 7 bases agree with TRBD2. V dropped 5 bases and J dropped 3; count of bases not matched to a gene: 9. This CDR3 comprises 16 residues. From germline, CDR1 is SGHAT and CDR2 FQNNGV. The CDR3 bases are TGTGCCAGCAGCCAGGGACTATATGGCGACACCGGGGAGCTGTTTTTT. Translation gives CASSQGLYGDTGELFF. The full variable domain, completed using reference TRBV11-2 and TRBJ2-2, is EAGVAQSPRYKIIEKRQSVAFWCNPISGHATLYWYQQILGQGPKLLIQFQNNGVVDDSQLPKDRFSAERLKGVDSTLKIQPAKLEDSAVYLCASSQGLYGDTGELFFGEGSRLTVL.